This T cell receptor beta chain was observed in a study of OX40 agonist ivuxolimab in advanced cancers. Study at large: Subjects had a mean age of roughly 60 years, with a range of 23 to 79; just over 80% were male. Regarding the study as a whole: At 0.1 to 3.0 mg/kg, CD4+ and CD8+ blood T cells expanded clonally by week 6. In general, CD8+ T cells held more expanded clones than CD4+ did, on average.

Germline V gene lookup returns CDR1 SGHRS and CDR2 YFSETQ. Between the trimmed V and J ends, which lost 4 bases and 0 bases, there was a span of 10 bases. The CDR3 totals 15 residues. This clone has only one observation. Its antigen remains unidentified. Sequenced by immunoSEQ multiplex PCR; TCRdb stores in-frame clones only, minus some. Of about 69,000 clones listed, roughly nine tenths are singletons. The chain uses TRBV5-1 and TRBJ1-4, with a weak D call TRBD1 (6 bases). The material sequenced was CD4+ or CD8+ T cells sorted from blood, taken in a trial of the OX40 agonist ivuxolimab. This clonotype was sampled from an adult with an advanced solid tumor such as melanoma, head and neck, liver or kidney cancer. The chain's CDR3 is CASSIRQATNEKLFF. The DNA for the CDR3 is TGCGCCAGCAGCATCCGACAGGCAACTAATGAAAAACTGTTTTTT.